These 25 T cell receptor beta chains share one sample of origin, sequenced in a study of Graves' ophthalmopathy and Graves' hyperthyroidism. The study amplified TCR beta CDR3 regions using RNA transcripts. An initial RT-PCR round employing HTBI primers preceded a second-round multiplex PCR. In TCRdb, the multiplex PCR reads were re-called with MiXCR into one record per CDR3 protein. This sample has hundreds of thousands of distinct CDR3 sequences; around 21% occur once, and the top ten carry roughly 3.2%. The specimen sequenced was peripheral blood. The receptors derive from a woman younger than 35 with stable Graves' hyperthyroidism.

Many counts were recorded for this clonotype. The V call is TRBV7-9, the J call TRBJ2-7, with a tentative D call TRBD1 (6 bases). Trimming pared 7 bases from V and 5 bases from J, leaving 21 bases between. This CDR3 region has 15 residues. From germline, CDR1 is SEHNR and CDR2 FQNEAQ (reference sequence). CDR3 nucleotides: TGTGCCAGCATCCCTGAGGGGGACCCTTGGAACGAGCAGTACTTC. This gives the protein CASIPEGDPWNEQYF. Drawing the rest from reference TRBV7-9 and TRBJ2-7, the complete variable domain is DTGVSQNPRHKITKRGQNVTFRCDPISEHNRLYWYRQTLGQGPEFLTYFQNEAQLEKSRLLSDRFSAERPKGSFSTLEIQRTEQGDSAMYLCASIPEGDPWNEQYFGPGTRLTVT.

This clonotype has a count of ten or more. This chain uses TRBV7-2 with TRBJ1-1; no clear D gene. Trimming left V 0 bases short and J 1 base short, with 9 bases between. Germline CDR1 reads SGHTA; CDR2 reads FQGNSA. The CDR3 extends over 15 amino acids. The CDR3 region is CASSLAVNRNTEAFF. The CDR3 nucleotides are TGTGCCAGCAGCTTAGCTGTGAACAGGAACACTGAAGCTTTCTTT.

This clonotype was picked up many times. V is TRBV10-3 and J is TRBJ2-5; maybe TRBD2 (5 bases). CDR3 length: 15 residues. Germline V gene data show CDR1 as ENHRY and CDR2 as SYGVKD. V was cut by 2 bases and J by 5 bases, with 15 bases left in between. Here the CDR3 reads CAISERAGGSETQYF. The CDR3 DNA reads TGTGCCATCAGTGAGAGGGCCGGCGGGTCGGAGACCCAGTACTTC.

The rearrangement uses TRBV11-1 and TRBJ2-2; D may correspond to TRBD1 or TRBD2 (5 bases each). The CDR3 spans 17 residues. V gave up 1 base and J gave up 4 bases, with 16 bases separating them. Germline-derived CDR1 and CDR2 are SGHAT and FQDESV (reference sequence). This chain's CDR3 is CASSLGNGRESTGELFF. For the CDR3, the DNA is TGTGCCAGCAGCTTAGGGAATGGCAGGGAGAGCACCGGGGAGCTGTTTTTT.

This clonotype was seen repeatedly, ten times or more. CDR3 DNA: TGCAGCGTTTCCGCCCACAGGGAGGGCCAGCCCCAGCATTTT. This translates into CSVSAHREGQPQHF. The chain joins TRBV29-1 to TRBJ1-5; a possible D gene is TRBD1 (6 bases). Germline V gene sequence: CDR1 SQVTM, CDR2 ANQGSEA. The length of the CDR3 is 14 residues. Trimming removed 5 bases at V and 7 bases at J, with 18 bases between.

This clonotype was counted at least ten times. The rearrangement joins TRBV5-1 to TRBJ2-7, with 8 bases identical to TRBD2. Trimming removed 0 bases from V and 7 bases from J; junction bases left unmatched: 3. The CDR3 loop spans 13 amino acids. Looked up from germline, CDR1 is SGHRS and CDR2 is YFSETQ. For the CDR3, the DNA is TGCGCCAGCAGCTTGGGCGGGAGGAGGGAGCAGTACTTC. This translates into CASSLGGRREQYF.

This clonotype has only one observation. The chain carries TRBV6-1 and TRBJ1-5, with 9 bases aligning to TRBD1. In germline, CDR1 is MNHNS, CDR2 SASEGT. This CDR3 contains 14 residues. The V gene end was trimmed by 4 bases and the J gene end by 5 bases; junction bases not matched to a gene: 3. The CDR3 region is CASSAGTGYQPQHF. In DNA, the CDR3 is TGTGCCAGCAGTGCCGGGACAGGGTATCAGCCCCAGCATTTT.

This clonotype occurred a few times. The genes are TRBV30 and TRBJ2-3; TRBD2 agrees at 7 bases. The CDR3 contains 14 residues. Trimming cost V 0 bases and J 4 bases; bases outside gene matches: 4. Germline CDR1 and CDR2: GTSNPN and SVGIG (reference sequence). DNA of the CDR3: TGTGCCTGGAGTGTACGCGGGAGCGCAGATACGCAGTATTTT. It specifies CAWSVRGSADTQYF.

This clonotype was observed many times. The chain has TRBV2 and TRBJ1-1; 11 bases align to TRBD1. Germline assignment: CDR1 SNHLY and CDR2 FYNNEI. V trimming: 7 bases; J trimming: 7 bases; junction bases outside the gene matches: 8. CDR3 length equals 14 residues. The CDR3 is CASIRTGGAGEAFF. CDR3 DNA: TGTGCCAGCATACGGACAGGGGGCGCGGGTGAAGCTTTCTTT.

The sample holds many counts of this clonotype. The chain carries TRBV10-3 and TRBJ2-7; the D is unclear. CDR3 length: 14 amino acids. Between the trimmed V and J ends, which lost 6 bases and 0 bases, there was a span of 12 bases. Germline values: CDR1 ENHRY, CDR2 SYGVKD. DNA of the CDR3: TGTGCCATCAGCCTCAAGGATCCCTCCTACGAGCAGTACTTC. This gives the protein CAISLKDPSYEQYF.

This clonotype was counted many times. The gene calls are TRBV25-1 and TRBJ1-1; possibly TRBD1 for D (5 bases). CDR1 is MGHDK, CDR2 SYGVNS, per germline. The CDR3 loop spans 15 amino acids. Trimming stripped 3 bases from V and 1 base from J, with 12 bases between. The CDR3 nucleotides read TGTGCCAGCAGTGAGCCGGGACGCGGGAACACTGAAGCTTTCTTT. Translating it yields CASSEPGRGNTEAFF.

On this clonotype itself: A read error is possible here, since a much larger clone lies one base away. V is TRBV27 and J is TRBJ2-7; the D gene is possibly TRBD2 (6 bases). Germline assignment: CDR1 MNHEY and CDR2 SMNVEV (reference sequence). Deletions cut 4 bases from V and 0 bases from J, with 19 bases between. The CDR3 spans 17 residues. CDR3 DNA: TGTGCCAGCAGTTCCGCTAGCGTGAGGGCGAGCTCCTACGAGCAGTACTTC. This codes for CASSSASVRASSYEQYF.

This rearrangement joins TRBV6-1 to TRBJ2-7, with D possibly matching TRBD2 (6 bases). V gave up 6 bases and J gave up 2 bases, with 17 bases separating them. CDR1 is MNHNS and CDR2 is SASEGT in the germline V gene. CDR3 length: 15 amino acids. CDR3 DNA: TGTGCCAGCAGCGTATCCGGGACTGGGGCCTACGAGCAGTACTTC. Encoded protein: CASSVSGTGAYEQYF.

Comment on this clonotype: Compared with germline, one end of the junction differs, possibly owing to a read error. The chain has TRBV5-1 and TRBJ1-1; 7 bases are shared with TRBD1. CDR1 and CDR2 (germline): SGHRS, YFSETQ. The CDR3 consists of 13 residues. The CDR3 DNA reads TGCGCCTGCAGCTTATCAGGGGGCACTGAAGCTTTCTTT. Translation gives CACSLSGGTEAFF. Drawing the rest from reference TRBV5-1 and TRBJ1-1, the complete variable domain is KAGVTQTPRYLIKTRGQQVTLSCSPISGHRSVSWYQQTPGQGLQFLFEYFSETQRNKGNFPGRFSGRQFSNSRSEMNVSTLELGDSALYLCACSLSGGTEAFFGQGTRLTVV.

The sample holds many counts of this clonotype. This chain joins TRBV20-1 and TRBJ2-7; D perhaps matches TRBD2 (5 bases). The CDR3 runs 13 residues. Germline assignment: CDR1 DFQATT and CDR2 SNEGSKA (reference sequence). V shed 3 bases and J shed 1 base, with 10 bases lying between them. The CDR3 DNA reads as TGCAGTGCTAGGGGAGTAGGGTCCTACGAGCAGTACTTC. This gives the protein CSARGVGSYEQYF.

The V and J genes are TRBV15 and TRBJ2-5; perhaps TRBD2 as D (5 bases). In germline, CDR1 is LNHNV, CDR2 YYDKDF (reference sequence). The CDR3 length is 15 residues. Trimming took off 0 bases at V and 1 base at J, with 9 bases between the two ends. CDR3 DNA sequence: TGTGCCACCAGCAGAGATGGAGGTTTCCAAGAGACCCAGTACTTC. Protein sequence: CATSRDGGFQETQYF.

This clonotype was counted many times. V is TRBV10-1 and J is TRBJ2-3, with D unresolved. The CDR3 contains 13 residues. Trimming cost V 2 bases and J 8 bases, with 11 bases left between them. Germline lookup yields CDR1 WNHNN and CDR2 SYGVQD (reference sequence). CDR3 in amino acids: CASSEARSGTQYF. CDR3 bases: TGCGCCAGCAGTGAGGCCAGATCGGGTACGCAGTATTTT.

In the case of this clonotype: This may come from a read error, since a much larger clone is one base off. The CDR3 nucleotides are TGTGCCAGCAGTTTACTGGTGGGAGGGCCTTTGGTTGGGCAGTGCTTC. Encoded protein: CASSLLVGGPLVGQCF. The gene calls are TRBV28 and TRBJ2-7; 7 bases align to TRBD2. The CDR3 is 16 residues long. Germline loops: CDR1 MDHEN, CDR2 SYDVKM.

The chain links TRBV3-1 to TRBJ2-7; 8 bases fit TRBD1. The CDR3 loop spans 16 amino acids. In germline, CDR1 is LGHDT, CDR2 YNNKEL (reference sequence). Losses at the gene ends were 4 bases for V and 2 bases for J; bases not matched to a gene: 10. The CDR3: CASSLRTGLSPYEQYF. The CDR3 DNA reads TGTGCCAGCAGCCTACGGACAGGGCTATCCCCCTACGAGCAGTACTTC.

The sample holds many counts of this clonotype. The chain joins TRBV29-1 to TRBJ1-1; D is unresolved. V shed 5 bases and J shed 0 bases, with 10 bases lying between them. Germline lookup yields CDR1 SQVTM and CDR2 ANQGSEA. CDR3 length equals 13 residues. The DNA of the CDR3 is TGCAGCGTTCAGGCGCTCATGAACACTGAAGCTTTCTTT. Its protein is CSVQALMNTEAFF.

This clonotype appeared many times. This chain uses TRBV15 with TRBJ2-7; 9 bases match TRBD1. J was trimmed by 4 bases and V by 5 bases; bases with no gene match: 3. The length of the CDR3 is 13 residues. Germline CDR1 reads LNHNV; CDR2 reads YYDKDF (reference sequence). The CDR3 spells CATSADRGYEQYF. In DNA, the CDR3 is TGTGCCACCAGCGCGGACAGGGGTTACGAGCAGTACTTC.

This rearrangement joins TRBV20-1 to TRBJ2-7; no definite D call. Trimming removed 3 bases from V and 0 bases from J, with 6 bases in between. Germline CDR1 DFQATT, CDR2 SNEGSKA (reference sequence). The CDR3 spans 12 residues. This chain's CDR3 is CSASRGSYEQYF. The CDR3, as DNA: TGCAGTGCTAGTCGTGGCTCCTACGAGCAGTACTTC.

The rearrangement uses TRBV27 and TRBJ1-2; the D gene is possibly TRBD1 (5 bases). V was clipped by 6 bases and J by 4 bases, with 12 bases between them. The CDR3 extends over 13 amino acids. The V gene's germline CDR1 is MNHEY and CDR2 SMNVEV (reference sequence). This CDR3 reads CASRGGGVYGYTF. The CDR3 DNA reads TGTGCCAGCAGGGGTGGGGGGGTCTATGGCTACACCTTC.

The CDR3: CASSFLRDTSAFF. The CDR3 DNA reads TGTGCCAGCAGTTTTTTGAGGGACACGAGCGCTTTCTTT. The chain recombines TRBV12-3 or TRBV12-4 with TRBJ1-1, with a possible D match to TRBD1 (6 bases). Deletions cut 3 bases from V and 11 bases from J, with 16 bases between. CDR3 size: 13 residues.

Many counts were recorded for this clonotype. The chain carries TRBV30 and TRBJ2-7, with TRBD2 matching over 8 bases. The germline gives CDR1 GTSNPN, CDR2 SVGIG (reference sequence). J lost 4 bases, V lost 3 bases, and 17 bases had no gene match. The CDR3 length is 17 residues. CDR3 protein: CAWRDRTISGSPYEQYF. The CDR3 DNA reads as TGTGCCTGGAGGGACCGGACTATCAGCGGGAGCCCATACGAGCAGTACTTC.